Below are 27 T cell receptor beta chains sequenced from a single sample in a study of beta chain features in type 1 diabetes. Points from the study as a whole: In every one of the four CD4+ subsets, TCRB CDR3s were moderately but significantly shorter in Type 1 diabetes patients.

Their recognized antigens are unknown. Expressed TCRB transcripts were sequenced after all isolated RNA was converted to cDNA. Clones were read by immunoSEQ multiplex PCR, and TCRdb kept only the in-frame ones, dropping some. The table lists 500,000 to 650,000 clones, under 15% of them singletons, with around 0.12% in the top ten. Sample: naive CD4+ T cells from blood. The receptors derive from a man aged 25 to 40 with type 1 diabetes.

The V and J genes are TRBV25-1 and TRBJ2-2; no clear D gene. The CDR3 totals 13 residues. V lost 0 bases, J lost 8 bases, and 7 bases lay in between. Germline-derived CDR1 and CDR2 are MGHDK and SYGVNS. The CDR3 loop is CASSEYLPGELFF. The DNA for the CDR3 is TGTGCCAGCAGTGAATACCTCCCTGGGGAGCTGTTTTTT.

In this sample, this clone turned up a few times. This chain's CDR3 is CASSVIQGGTDTQYF. In DNA form, the CDR3 reads TGTGCCAGCAGCGTTATCCAGGGGGGGACAGATACGCAGTATTTT. The rearrangement joins TRBV7-9 to TRBJ2-3; possibly TRBD1 or TRBD2 for D (7 bases each). The V gene lost 5 bases and the J gene lost 3 bases, with 15 bases spanning the gap. CDR1 and CDR2 (germline): SEHNR, FQNEAQ (reference sequence). CDR3 length: 15 residues. Looking up the rest from reference TRBV7-9 and TRBJ2-3 gives the full variable domain: DTGVSQNPRHKITKRGQNVTFRCDPISEHNRLYWYRQTLGQGPEFLTYFQNEAQLEKSRLLSDRFSAERPKGSFSTLEIQRTEQGDSAMYLCASSVIQGGTDTQYFGPGTRLTVL.

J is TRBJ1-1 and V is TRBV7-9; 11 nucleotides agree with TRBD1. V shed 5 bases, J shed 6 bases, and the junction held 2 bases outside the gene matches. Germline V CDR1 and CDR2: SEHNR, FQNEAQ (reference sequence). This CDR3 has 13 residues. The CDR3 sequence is CASSGQGAAEAFF. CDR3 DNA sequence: TGTGCCAGCAGCGGACAGGGGGCAGCTGAAGCTTTCTTT.

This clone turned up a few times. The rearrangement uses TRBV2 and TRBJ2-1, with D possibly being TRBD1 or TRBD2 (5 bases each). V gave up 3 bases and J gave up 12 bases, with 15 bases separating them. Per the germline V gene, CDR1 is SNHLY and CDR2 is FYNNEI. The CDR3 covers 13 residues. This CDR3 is CASSEGPKTWQFF. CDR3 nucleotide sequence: TGTGCCAGCAGTGAGGGACCGAAAACTTGGCAGTTCTTC.

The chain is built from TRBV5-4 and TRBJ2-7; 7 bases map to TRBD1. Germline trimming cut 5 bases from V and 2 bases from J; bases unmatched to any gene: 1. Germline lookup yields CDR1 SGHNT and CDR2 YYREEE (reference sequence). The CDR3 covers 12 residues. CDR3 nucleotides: TGTGCCAGCAGTACAGGGGCCTACGAGCAGTACTTC. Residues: CASSTGAYEQYF.

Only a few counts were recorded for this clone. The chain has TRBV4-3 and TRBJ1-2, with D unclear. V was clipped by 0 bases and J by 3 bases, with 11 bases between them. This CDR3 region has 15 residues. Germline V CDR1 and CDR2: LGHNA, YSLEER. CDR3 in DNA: TGCGCCAGCAGCCAAGATGCGAGGTACTACTATGGCTACACCTTC. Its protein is CASSQDARYYYGYTF.

CDR3 sequence (DNA): TGTGCCAGCACCGCCTGGGGTTCGGGTAATTCACCCCTCCACTTT. Protein sequence: CASTAWGSGNSPLHF. V and J are TRBV28 and TRBJ1-6; D call uncertain. CDR3 length: 15 amino acids. Germline V CDR1 and CDR2: MDHEN, SYDVKM. V was trimmed by 7 bases and J by 6 bases, leaving 16 bases between them.

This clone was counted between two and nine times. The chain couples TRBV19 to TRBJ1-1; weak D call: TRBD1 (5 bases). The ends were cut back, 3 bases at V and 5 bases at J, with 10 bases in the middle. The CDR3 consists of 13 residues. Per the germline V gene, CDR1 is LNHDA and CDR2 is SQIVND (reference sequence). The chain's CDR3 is CASSIEQETEAFF. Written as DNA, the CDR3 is TGTGCCAGTAGTATTGAACAGGAAACTGAAGCTTTCTTT.

The CDR3 DNA reads as TGTGCCAGCTCCCCGGGGACAGGGGCCCCCTACGAGCAGTACTTC. It codes for CASSPGTGAPYEQYF. V gene TRBV18 combines with J gene TRBJ2-7; TRBD1 matches 10 bases. Trimming at V came to 6 bases and at J to 2 bases, leaving 7 bases not matched to a gene. CDR1 and CDR2 from the germline V gene are KGHSH and LQKENI. The CDR3 is 15 residues long.

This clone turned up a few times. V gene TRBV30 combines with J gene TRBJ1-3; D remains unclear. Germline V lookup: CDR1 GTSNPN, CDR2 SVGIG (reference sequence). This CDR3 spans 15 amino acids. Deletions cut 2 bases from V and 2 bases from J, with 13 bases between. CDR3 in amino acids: CAWSPPIATGNTIYF. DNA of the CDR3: TGTGCCTGGAGTCCGCCCATTGCAACTGGAAACACCATATATTTT.

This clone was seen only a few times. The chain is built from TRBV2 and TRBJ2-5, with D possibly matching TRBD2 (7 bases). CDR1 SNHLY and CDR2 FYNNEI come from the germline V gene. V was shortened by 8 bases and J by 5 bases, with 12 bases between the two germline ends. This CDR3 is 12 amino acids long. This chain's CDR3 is CASRGGAETQYF. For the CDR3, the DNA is TGTGCCAGCCGCGGGGGCGCGGAGACCCAGTACTTC.

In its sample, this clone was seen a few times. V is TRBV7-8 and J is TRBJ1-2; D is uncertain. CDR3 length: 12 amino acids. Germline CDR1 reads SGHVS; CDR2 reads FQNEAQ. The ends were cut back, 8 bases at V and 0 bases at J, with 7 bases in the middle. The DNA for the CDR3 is TGTGCCAGCTCGGACGCTAACTATGGCTACACCTTC. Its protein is CASSDANYGYTF.

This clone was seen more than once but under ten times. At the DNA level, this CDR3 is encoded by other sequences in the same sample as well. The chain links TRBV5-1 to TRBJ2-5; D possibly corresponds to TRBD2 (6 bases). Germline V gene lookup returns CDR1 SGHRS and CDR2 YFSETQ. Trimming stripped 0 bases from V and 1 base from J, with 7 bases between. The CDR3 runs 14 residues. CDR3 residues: CASSLGRAQETQYF. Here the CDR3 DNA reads TGCGCCAGCAGCTTGGGGAGGGCCCAAGAGACCCAGTACTTC.

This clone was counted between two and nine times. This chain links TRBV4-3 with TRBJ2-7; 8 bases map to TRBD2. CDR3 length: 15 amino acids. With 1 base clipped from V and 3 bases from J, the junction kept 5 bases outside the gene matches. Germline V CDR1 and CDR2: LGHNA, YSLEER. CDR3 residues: CASSQGRGDIYEQYF. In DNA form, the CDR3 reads TGCGCCAGCAGCCAAGGGCGGGGGGATATCTACGAGCAGTACTTC.

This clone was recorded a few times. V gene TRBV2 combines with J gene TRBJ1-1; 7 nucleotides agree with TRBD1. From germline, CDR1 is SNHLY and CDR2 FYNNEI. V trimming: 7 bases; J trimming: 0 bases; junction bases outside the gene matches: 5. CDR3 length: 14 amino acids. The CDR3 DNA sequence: TGTGCCAGCAACCAGGGGGTTATGAACACTGAAGCTTTCTTT. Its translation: CASNQGVMNTEAFF.

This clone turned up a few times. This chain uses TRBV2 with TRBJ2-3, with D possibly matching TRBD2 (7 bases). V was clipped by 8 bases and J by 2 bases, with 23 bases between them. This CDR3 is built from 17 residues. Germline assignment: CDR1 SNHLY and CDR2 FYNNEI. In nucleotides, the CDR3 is TGTGCCAGCCCAAGGGGGAGGGAGAGGTCGGACACAGATACGCAGTATTTT. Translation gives CASPRGRERSDTDTQYF.

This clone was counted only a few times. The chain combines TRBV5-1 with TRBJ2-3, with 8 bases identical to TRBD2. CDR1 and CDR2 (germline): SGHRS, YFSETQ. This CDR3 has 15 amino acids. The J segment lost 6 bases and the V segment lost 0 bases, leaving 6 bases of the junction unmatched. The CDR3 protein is CASSLVSGVADTQYF. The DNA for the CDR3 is TGCGCCAGCAGCTTGGTTAGCGGGGTAGCGGATACGCAGTATTTT.

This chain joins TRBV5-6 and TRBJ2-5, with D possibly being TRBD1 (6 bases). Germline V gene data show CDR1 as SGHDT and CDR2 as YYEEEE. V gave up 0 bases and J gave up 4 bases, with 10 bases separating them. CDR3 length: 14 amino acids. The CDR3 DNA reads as TGTGCCAGCAGCTTGGCGGGACAAGGAGAGACCCAGTACTTC. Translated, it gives CASSLAGQGETQYF.

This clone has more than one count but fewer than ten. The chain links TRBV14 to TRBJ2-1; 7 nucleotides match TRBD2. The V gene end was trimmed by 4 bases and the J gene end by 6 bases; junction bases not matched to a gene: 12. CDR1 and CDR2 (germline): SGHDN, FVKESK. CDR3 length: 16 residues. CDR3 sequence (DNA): TGTGCCAGCAGCCTGATGCCGGGGGGACTCGGCAATGAGCAGTTCTTC. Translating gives CASSLMPGGLGNEQFF.

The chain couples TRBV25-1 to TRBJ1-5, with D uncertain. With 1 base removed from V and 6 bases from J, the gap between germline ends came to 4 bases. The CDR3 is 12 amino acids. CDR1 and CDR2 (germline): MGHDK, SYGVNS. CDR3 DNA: TGTGCCAGCAGTGAATTAGGTCAGCCCCAGCATTTT. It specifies CASSELGQPQHF.

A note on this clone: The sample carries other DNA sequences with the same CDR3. CDR3: CASSGNSNQPQHF. CDR3 coding DNA: TGTGCCAGCAGCGGGAATAGCAATCAGCCCCAGCATTTT. J is TRBJ1-5 and V is TRBV2; D call uncertain. The CDR3 loop spans 13 amino acids. Germline CDR1 SNHLY, CDR2 FYNNEI. Trimming took 6 bases from V and 0 from J, leaving 6 bases between them.

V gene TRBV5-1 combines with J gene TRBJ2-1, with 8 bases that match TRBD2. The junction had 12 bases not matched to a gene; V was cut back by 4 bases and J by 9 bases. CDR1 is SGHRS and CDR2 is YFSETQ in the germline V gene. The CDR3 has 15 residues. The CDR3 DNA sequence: TGCGCCAGCAGCCCCGGGAGGGCCGTGACTGCTGAGCAGTTCTTC. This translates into CASSPGRAVTAEQFF.

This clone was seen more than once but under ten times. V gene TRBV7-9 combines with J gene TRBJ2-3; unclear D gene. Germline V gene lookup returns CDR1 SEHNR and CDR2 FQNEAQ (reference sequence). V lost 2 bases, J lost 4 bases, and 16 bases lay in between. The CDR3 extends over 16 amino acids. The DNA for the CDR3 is TGTGCCAGCAGCTTAATGATAAGTCCCCAGCCAGATACGCAGTATTTT. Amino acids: CASSLMISPQPDTQYF.

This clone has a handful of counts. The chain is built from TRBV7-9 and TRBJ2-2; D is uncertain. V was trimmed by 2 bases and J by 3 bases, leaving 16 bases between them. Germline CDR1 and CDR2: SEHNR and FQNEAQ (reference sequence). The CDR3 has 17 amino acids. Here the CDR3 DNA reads TGTGCCAGCAGCTTATGGAAGTGGAAGTGGGACACCGGGGAGCTGTTTTTT. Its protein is CASSLWKWKWDTGELFF.

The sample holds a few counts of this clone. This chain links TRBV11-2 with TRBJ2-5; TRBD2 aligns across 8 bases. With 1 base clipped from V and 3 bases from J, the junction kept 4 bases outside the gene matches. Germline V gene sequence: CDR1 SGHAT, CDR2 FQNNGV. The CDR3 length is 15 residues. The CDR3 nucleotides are TGTGCCAGCAGCTTAGTGTCCGGGGGGGAAGAGACCCAGTACTTC. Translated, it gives CASSLVSGGEETQYF. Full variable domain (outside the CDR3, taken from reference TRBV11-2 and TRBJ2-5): EAGVAQSPRYKIIEKRQSVAFWCNPISGHATLYWYQQILGQGPKLLIQFQNNGVVDDSQLPKDRFSAERLKGVDSTLKIQPAKLEDSAVYLCASSLVSGGEETQYFGPGTRLLVL.

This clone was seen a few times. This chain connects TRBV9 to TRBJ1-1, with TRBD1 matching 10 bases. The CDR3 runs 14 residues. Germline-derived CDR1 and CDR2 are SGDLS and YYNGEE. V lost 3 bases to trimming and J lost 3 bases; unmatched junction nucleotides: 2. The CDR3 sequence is CASSGGQGDTEAFF. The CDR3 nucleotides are TGTGCCAGCAGCGGAGGACAGGGGGACACTGAAGCTTTCTTT.

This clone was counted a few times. CDR3 DNA sequence: TGTGCCACCAGCAGGCCCGGGGGCAGCTCCTACGAGCAGTACTTC. Protein: CATSRPGGSSYEQYF. The rearrangement uses TRBV15 and TRBJ2-7; D is perhaps TRBD1 or TRBD2 (6 bases each). The CDR3 is 15 amino acids. Trimming took 3 bases from V and 0 from J, leaving 12 bases between them. Germline assignment: CDR1 LNHNV and CDR2 YYDKDF (reference sequence).